A single T cell receptor (beta chain) is shown here with its context. The antigen is unknown. This entry comes from a study of cytomegalovirus exposure and HLA in healthy donors. Study-wide points: Highly shared sequence variants in one cluster were likely a sequencing artifact. Indistinguishable V segments such as TRBV6-2 and TRBV6-3 were excluded. The classifier was said to identify cytomegalovirus status with high specificity and sensitivity. Earlier analysis yielded a pattern in which most TCR beta V segments were productive about 87% or about 30% of the time.

Germline assignment: CDR1 MNHEY and CDR2 SVGAGI. The trim removed 0 bases at V and 2 bases at J, leaving 5 bases unmatched. The CDR3 is 16 amino acids. Primers: 60 Vbeta forward and 13 Jbeta reverse. Some clones are missing from TCRdb's copy, which holds only in-frame ones; the method was immunoSEQ multiplex PCR. This table has about 90,000 clones, roughly three quarters appearing once. This receptor was identified in a woman aged 55-70 years in good health and CMV-seropositive. J is TRBJ2-5 and V is TRBV6-5, with 8 bases that match TRBD1. Sequencing used PBMCs. The CDR3 bases are TGTGCCAGCAGTTACTCGGGTGGGACAGGACAAGAGACCCAGTACTTC. It translates to CASSYSGGTGQETQYF.